The rows below give T cell receptor beta chains drawn from one sample of a study of blood T cell repertoires in COVID-19. TCRdb's table, derived via immunoSEQ multiplex PCR, lists solely in-frame clones and lacks some. The sample has 150,000 or so clones, approximately 84% seen once; the top ten hold about 6%. Specimen: PBMCs or T cells enriched from blood (not recorded which). These receptors were collected from a woman between 40 and 50 years old with acute COVID-19. The CDR3 runs from the conserved cysteine through the conserved F or W. D genes are given only for firm matches. Size tells how often a clone was seen (once, few, many) or the class of an expanded clone, and some rows leave it out.

v_call	clone_size	d_call	j_call	cdr3_nt	cdr3_aa
TRBV9	.	TRBD1	TRBJ1-2	TGTGCCAGCAGCGTAGAGCCGACAGGGGGCGGTGGCTACACCTTC	CASSVEPTGGGGYTF
TRBV6-1	.	TRBD2	TRBJ2-5	TGTGCCAGCAGTGAGTTAGCGGGAGGCCCCCAAGAGACCCAGTACTTC	CASSELAGGPQETQYF
TRBV11-3	.	TRBD1	TRBJ1-2	TGTGCCAGCAGCTGGGACAGGGAAAGCGGCTACACCTTC	CASSWDRESGYTF
TRBV29-1	.	TRBD1	TRBJ2-7	TGCAGCGTGGGGAGACAGGGTGTCTCCTACGAGCAGTACTTC	CSVGRQGVSYEQYF
TRBV5-6	.	.	TRBJ2-2	TGTGCCAGCAGCTTCGGCGGGTCCCCTAACACCGGGGAGCTGTTTTTT	CASSFGGSPNTGELFF
TRBV30	.	.	TRBJ1-2	TGTGCCTGGCGCGGGCCAGGGGCCTATGGCTACACCTTC	CAWRGPGAYGYTF
TRBV7-2	once	.	TRBJ1-2	TGTGCCAGCAGCTTAAACCCGACAGGAAACTATGGCTACACCTTC	CASSLNPTGNYGYTF
TRBV7-8	.	TRBD1	TRBJ2-3	TGTGCCAGCAGCTCCGGACAGGGATCGTACGGCACAGATACGCAGTATTTT	CASSSGQGSYGTDTQYF
TRBV2	few	.	TRBJ2-3	TGTGCCAGCAGTGAAGGGGCCCTAAACACAGATACGCAGTATTTT	CASSEGALNTDTQYF
TRBV6-6	.	.	TRBJ2-7	TGTGCCAGCCTGGAGGGGGGAGGGCCCTACGAGCAGTACTTC	CASLEGGGPYEQYF
TRBV20-1	.	TRBD2	TRBJ2-5	TGCAGTGCTCGTGGACTAGCGGGAGGCCTAGAGACCCAGTACTTC	CSARGLAGGLETQYF
TRBV6-5	.	.	TRBJ1-3	TGTGCCAGCAGAATGCGGGACGCGGGGGGAAACACCATATATTTT	CASRMRDAGGNTIYF
TRBV5-1	.	TRBD1	TRBJ1-1	TGCGCCAGCACCCGAGGGGACGGGACAGCGAACACTGAAGCTTTCTTT	CASTRGDGTANTEAFF
TRBV14	.	.	TRBJ1-2	TGTGCCAGCAGCCAATCCACCCGGGGGGCAGAGGGCTACACCTTC	CASSQSTRGAEGYTF
TRBV2	.	TRBD1	TRBJ2-6	TGTGCTAGTAAGACCGGGACAGATGGGGCCAACGTCCTGACTTTC	CASKTGTDGANVLTF
TRBV6-1	once	.	TRBJ1-3	TGTGCCAGCAGTGAAGTAACGGGGAGCTCTGGAAACACCATATATTTT	CASSEVTGSSGNTIYF
TRBV3-1/TRBV3-2	once	TRBD1	TRBJ2-7	TGTGCCAGCAGCCGACAGGGTCCTTCCTACGAGCAGTACTTC	CASSRQGPSYEQYF
TRBV11-2	.	TRBD2	TRBJ2-3	TGTGCCAGCAGCCTAACACCGGGACTAGCGATCTTCCGGGATACGCAGTATTTT	CASSLTPGLAIFRDTQYF
TRBV30	.	.	TRBJ1-2	TGTGCCTGGAGGGGGGGGATCAGCTATGGCTACACCTTC	CAWRGGISYGYTF
TRBV4-2	.	TRBD2	TRBJ2-3	TGTGCCAGCAGCGAGACTAGCGGGAGAACAGATACGCAGTATTTT	CASSETSGRTDTQYF
TRBV30	.	TRBD2	TRBJ2-7	TGTGCCTGGTCTGCGGGAGTAGCGTACGAGCAGTACTTC	CAWSAGVAYEQYF
TRBV9	.	.	TRBJ2-1	TGTGCCAGCAGCGTAGCTTCGAGCGCCGGAACCGGTGAGCAGTTCTTC	CASSVASSAGTGEQFF
TRBV5-8	.	TRBD2	TRBJ2-2	TGTGCCAGCAGCCGGGGGGTCTCTTCCACCGGGGAGCTGTTTTTT	CASSRGVSSTGELFF
TRBV2	.	TRBD1	TRBJ2-5	TGTGCCTCACAGGGGGCGGGCGGGGTAGAGACCCAGTACTTC	CASQGAGGVETQYF
TRBV10-2	few	TRBD2	TRBJ2-1	TGCGCCAGCAGTGAGGGTGAAGCGGGAGGATACTACAATGAGCAGTTCTTC	CASSEGEAGGYYNEQFF
TRBV4-1	.	.	TRBJ2-1	TGCGCCAGCAGCCTACACAGGGAAAAGGATGAGCAGTTCTTC	CASSLHREKDEQFF
TRBV18	.	.	TRBJ1-1	TGTGCCAGCTCACCCGGACACCTGAACACTGAAGCTTTCTTT	CASSPGHLNTEAFF
TRBV4-1	few	.	TRBJ2-2	TGCGCCAGCAGCCAAGAGCAGGGATACACCGGGGAGCTGTTTTTT	CASSQEQGYTGELFF
TRBV6-1	.	TRBD2	TRBJ2-5	TGTGCCAGCAGTGAAGCAAGCGGGACGCAAGAGACCCAGTACTTC	CASSEASGTQETQYF
TRBV25-1	.	TRBD1	TRBJ2-7	TGTGCCAGCAGAGGCGCCCGAGGGACAGGGTCCTACGAGCAGTACTTC	CASRGARGTGSYEQYF
TRBV18	.	TRBD1	TRBJ1-2	TGTGCCAGCTCACGAGGACAGGGGAGGGATGGCTACACCTTC	CASSRGQGRDGYTF
TRBV19	.	.	TRBJ2-3	TGTGCCAGTAGTATCCGGGACTCAGGCACAGATACGCAGTATTTT	CASSIRDSGTDTQYF
TRBV5-1	once	TRBD2	TRBJ2-7	TGCGCCAGCAGCACGGGACTAGCGGGAGGTACCTACGAGCAGTACTTC	CASSTGLAGGTYEQYF
TRBV4-1	.	TRBD2	TRBJ2-3	TGCGCCAGCAGCCAAGGCTCCGGACTAGCGGGAGGGGGAGATACGCAGTATTTT	CASSQGSGLAGGGDTQYF
TRBV19	.	TRBD1	TRBJ1-5	TGTGCCAGTAGTCAAGGACAGGGAGAACAGCCCCAGCATTTT	CASSQGQGEQPQHF
TRBV2	.	.	TRBJ1-5	TGTGCCAGCCCCTCGACAGCCGCGAGCAATCAGCCCCAGCATTTT	CASPSTAASNQPQHF
TRBV7-2	once	.	TRBJ2-7	TGTGCCAGCAGCCCCACAGGGTACGAGCAGTACTTC	CASSPTGYEQYF
TRBV11-3	once	TRBD2	TRBJ2-5	TGTGCCAGCAGCTTAGAAGCGGGATGGGAGACCCAGTACTTC	CASSLEAGWETQYF
TRBV20-1	.	TRBD2	TRBJ2-1	TGCAGTGCCCCGGGGGGTTTTGAGCAGTTCTTC	CSAPGGFEQFF
TRBV20-1	.	.	TRBJ2-1	TGCAGTGCTAGAAATCGTGATGAGCAGTTCTTC	CSARNRDEQFF
TRBV12-3/TRBV12-4	.	.	TRBJ2-4	TGTGCCAGCAGTCCCCAGGGCAAAAACATTCAGTACTTC	CASSPQGKNIQYF
TRBV3-1/TRBV3-2	few	.	TRBJ1-2	TGTGCCAGCAGCCAAGGGGCGGGAGCGGGCGGCTACACCTTC	CASSQGAGAGGYTF
TRBV29-1	.	.	TRBJ2-2	TGCAGCGCACTGAGGCGGGCCCGGGGGACCGGGGAGCTGTTTTTT	CSALRRARGTGELFF
TRBV6-5	.	TRBD1	TRBJ1-6	TGTGCCAGCAGTCCCCGGGACAGCGGATCACCCCTCCACTTT	CASSPRDSGSPLHF
TRBV29-1	few	.	TRBJ2-1	TGCAGCGTTGAGGTCCGGGACTCAAGAGCCTACAATGAGCAGTTCTTC	CSVEVRDSRAYNEQFF
TRBV29-1	few	.	TRBJ2-1	TGCAGCGTTGTAAGACAGAGCTCCTACAATGAGCAGTTCTTC	CSVVRQSSYNEQFF
TRBV9	.	.	TRBJ2-2	TGTGCCAGCAGCGTTAGCGGCACCGGGGAGCTGTTTTTT	CASSVSGTGELFF
TRBV6-5	.	TRBD1	TRBJ2-3	TGTGCCGGAAGAACAGGGGCCGGTACGCAGTATTTT	CAGRTGAGTQYF
TRBV19	.	TRBD1	TRBJ1-5	TGTGCCAGTAGTGATACCGGGACAGGCCGCAATCAGCCCCAGCATTTT	CASSDTGTGRNQPQHF
TRBV6-5	few	.	TRBJ2-6	TGTGCCAGCAATACTGCTGGGGCCAACGTCCTGACTTTC	CASNTAGANVLTF
TRBV7-9	.	.	TRBJ2-5	TGTGCCAGCAGCTTAATCGGTTGGGAGACCCAGTACTTC	CASSLIGWETQYF
TRBV5-1	.	TRBD1	TRBJ1-1	TGCGCCAGCAGCTTTGGGACAGGGAACACTGAAGCTTTCTTT	CASSFGTGNTEAFF
TRBV25-1	.	.	TRBJ1-1	TGCAGCCGGGCAGGGGAAAACACTGAAGCTTTCTTT	CSRAGENTEAFF
TRBV5-1	.	.	TRBJ1-1	TGCGCCAGCAGCACAGACAGACCAGACTTGTCTGAAGCTTTCTTT	CASSTDRPDLSEAFF
TRBV2	.	TRBD1	TRBJ1-3	TGTGCCAGCAGCGCACAGGGGGCGCAGCAAAACACCATATATTTT	CASSAQGAQQNTIYF
TRBV7-7	.	.	TRBJ2-3	TGTGCTAGCAGCCCGCTGGCAGGGTTCAGCACAGATACGCAGTATTTT	CASSPLAGFSTDTQYF
TRBV19	.	.	TRBJ2-2	TGTGCCAGTAGGCCAGGGACACGTGTCACCGGGGAGCTGTTTTTT	CASRPGTRVTGELFF
TRBV18	few	.	TRBJ2-5	TGTGCCAGCTCACCAGGCAGTCCGGAGACCCAGTACTTC	CASSPGSPETQYF
TRBV7-2	.	TRBD2	TRBJ2-1	TGTGCCAGCAGCCCGACCGTTAGCGGGATTACGAATGAGCAGTTCTTC	CASSPTVSGITNEQFF
TRBV4-2	.	.	TRBJ2-1	TGTGCCAGCAGCCTCCGACTCGGCGAGCAGTTCTTC	CASSLRLGEQFF